This TCR beta chain derives from a study of T cell responses to AZD1222 COVID-19 vaccine. The V gene end was trimmed by 5 bases and the J gene end by 8 bases; junction bases not matched to a gene: 0. Germline CDR1 and CDR2: SGHAT and FQNNGV. CDR3 length equals 12 residues. The method was immunoSEQ multiplex PCR; TCRdb's version includes in-frame clones alone and lacks a portion of them. The data contain approximately 220,000 clones, about 93% of them singletons. The V and J genes are TRBV11-2 and TRBJ1-6, with 7 positions matching TRBD1. This clonotype originated in an adult in good health. Here the sequenced sample was peripheral blood, taken on day 0 of MenACWY control vaccination. CDR3 nucleotide sequence: TGTGCCAGCAGCGGGACAGATTCACCCCTCCACTTT. Its protein product is CASSGTDSPLHF.